These 4 T cell receptor beta chains share one sample of origin, sequenced in a study of read filtering for tumor transcriptome and immune sequencing. This library used roughly 400 ng RNA and molecular barcoded adaptors spanning alpha/delta and beta/gamma chains. TCRdb re-analysed the reads in MiXCR, keeping a single row per CDR3 protein. There are 100,000 to 150,000 distinct CDR3 sequences in the sample; about 13% occur only once, and 8.4% lies in the top ten. Sequencing was done on a sample of a population of CD138-negative cells sorted from bone marrow. Receptors were obtained from a donor at least 40 years old with multiple myeloma.

This clonotype occurred many times. The chain couples TRBV11-1 to TRBJ1-1; D may be TRBD1 (6 bases). V gave up 1 base and J gave up 6 bases, with 6 bases separating them. Germline V CDR1 and CDR2: SGHAT, FQDESV (reference sequence). The CDR3 runs to 12 residues. CDR3 nucleotides: TGTGCCAGCAGCTTAGGGACAGCTGAAGCTTTCTTT. Amino acids: CASSLGTAEAFF.

This clonotype was observed at least ten times. The DNA for the CDR3 is TGTGCCAGCAGCCTGACAGGGAGCTCCTACAATGAGCAGTTCTTC. Translated: CASSLTGSSYNEQFF. The rearrangement joins TRBV3-1 to TRBJ2-1; 7 bases line up with TRBD1. Germline CDR1 reads LGHDT; CDR2 reads YNNKEL (reference sequence). The CDR3 spans 15 residues. Trimming removed 4 bases from V and 0 bases from J; junction bases left unmatched: 3.

As to this clonotype: One base away lies a much larger clone, so this may be a sequencing read error. V and J are TRBV29-1 and TRBJ2-3; D is perhaps TRBD2 (6 bases). Germline loops: CDR1 SQVTM, CDR2 ANQGSEA. V was shortened by 7 bases and J by 4 bases, with 21 bases between the two germline ends. The CDR3 has 15 residues. DNA for the CDR3: TGCAGCGCCAAATTTGGGAGTCTAGCGCCAGATACGCAGTATTTT. Translated: CSAKFGSLAPDTQYF.

Comments on this clonotype: This may be a read error, as it is one base from a much larger clone. This sequence joins TRBV24-1 and TRBJ2-3; TRBD2 is a possible D gene (7 bases). There are 13 residues in the CDR3. Germline CDR1 and CDR2: KGHDR and SFDVKD. This CDR3 is CAASDGGPGSQYF. The CDR3 DNA is TGTGCCGCCAGTGACGGGGGGCCCGGATCGCAGTATTTT.